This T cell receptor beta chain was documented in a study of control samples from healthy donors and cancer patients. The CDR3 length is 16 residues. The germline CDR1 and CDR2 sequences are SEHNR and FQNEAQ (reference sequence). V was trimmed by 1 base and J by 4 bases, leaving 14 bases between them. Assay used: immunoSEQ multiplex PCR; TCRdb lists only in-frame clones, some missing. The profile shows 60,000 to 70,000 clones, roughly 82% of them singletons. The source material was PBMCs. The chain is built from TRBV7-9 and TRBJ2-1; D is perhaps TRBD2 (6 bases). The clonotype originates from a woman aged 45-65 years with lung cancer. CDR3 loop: CASSLGGSGPYNEQFF. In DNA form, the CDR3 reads TGTGCCAGCAGCTTAGGGGGTAGCGGACCTTACAATGAGCAGTTCTTC.